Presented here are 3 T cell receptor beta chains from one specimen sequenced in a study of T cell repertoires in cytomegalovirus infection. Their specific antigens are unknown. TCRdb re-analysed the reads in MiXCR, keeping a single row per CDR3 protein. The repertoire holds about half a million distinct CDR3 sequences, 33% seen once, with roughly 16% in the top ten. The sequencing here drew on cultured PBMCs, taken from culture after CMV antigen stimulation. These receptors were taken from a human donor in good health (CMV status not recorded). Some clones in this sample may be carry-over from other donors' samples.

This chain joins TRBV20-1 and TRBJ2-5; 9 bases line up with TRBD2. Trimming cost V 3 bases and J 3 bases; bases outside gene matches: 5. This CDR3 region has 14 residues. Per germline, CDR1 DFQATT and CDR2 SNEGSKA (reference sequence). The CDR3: CSARLAGRKETQYF. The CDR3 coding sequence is TGCAGTGCTAGGCTAGCGGGAAGAAAAGAGACCCAGTACTTC.

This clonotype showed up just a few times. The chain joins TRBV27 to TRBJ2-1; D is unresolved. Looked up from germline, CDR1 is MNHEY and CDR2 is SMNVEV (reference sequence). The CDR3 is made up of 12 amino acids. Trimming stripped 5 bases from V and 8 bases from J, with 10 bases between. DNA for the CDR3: TGTGCCAGCAGTCACGGCGCCCATGAGCAGTTCTTC. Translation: CASSHGAHEQFF.

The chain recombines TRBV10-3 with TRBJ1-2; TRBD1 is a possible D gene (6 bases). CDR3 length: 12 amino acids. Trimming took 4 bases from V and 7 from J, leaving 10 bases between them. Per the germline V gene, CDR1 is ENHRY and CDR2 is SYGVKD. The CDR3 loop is CAISGTRGGYTF. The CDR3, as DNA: TGTGCCATCAGTGGGACCAGGGGTGGCTACACCTTC.